This T cell receptor (beta chain) was recorded in a study of Ad26.COV2.S vaccination and SARS-CoV-2 variants. Indicated treatment: some 19 received Ad26.COV2.S at low or high dose, single or two shots; 5 received placebo; per-sample allocation not given. Samples came from day 63 after the first vaccine or placebo injection. Points on this clone: Its antigen remains unknown.

CDR3 size: 15 residues. Per germline, CDR1 SNHLY and CDR2 FYNNEI. The germline V and J ends were trimmed by 3 bases and 6 bases, with 15 bases remaining between them. General observations from the study: Placebo recipients showed lower spike-specific TCR breadth than vaccinees. In vaccinated individuals, spike-specific CD8+ and CD4+ T cell responses reportedly displayed substantial breadth.

The data were produced by immunoSEQ multiplex PCR, yet TCRdb's version contains in-frame clones alone and is incomplete. The profile shows 410,000 or so clones, 80% to 95% of them singletons. The source material was peripheral blood, sampled in a trial of Ad26.COV2.S vaccine versus placebo. This clonotype originated in a person between 18 and 65 years old who received the Ad26.COV2.S COVID-19 vaccine or a placebo. V and J are TRBV2 and TRBJ1-5; unclear D gene. Here the CDR3 reads CASSEGDRLAQPQHF. The DNA for the CDR3 is TGTGCCAGCAGTGAGGGAGACCGCTTGGCTCAGCCCCAGCATTTT.